This T cell receptor (delta chain) comes out of a study of γδ T cells in repeated Plasmodium falciparum infection. Study in general: Sampling occurred at baseline, pre-infection for selected infections, and 21 days post-infection. Study-level findings and limits: Vdelta2-negative gammadelta repertoires, largely Vdelta1+, seemingly showed infection-driven waves of new clonal selection.

Bulk repertoires came from Vgamma9/Vdelta2+ or Vdelta2-negative gammadelta T cells flow-sorted from PBMC. TCRdb reprocessed the multiplex PCR reads through CATT. The data hold 85,000 to 90,000 delta-chain clones, with about 1.5% observed a single time. The germline V gene encodes CDR1 TSWWSYY and CDR2 QGS. The CDR3 spans 21 residues. Trimming pared 0 bases from V and 0 bases from J, leaving 26 bases between. The sample holds a few counts of this clone. As yet, its antigen is unknown. TCRdb attributes to this sequence the protein of a much larger clone, which differs from the DNA translation at residue 11; a read error is likely, and the protein displayed is translated from the DNA.

The receptor's source is a pool of human donors (malaria-infected and uninfected, not separated). Material for sequencing was gamma-delta T cells from blood. The genes are TRDV1 and TRDJ1; D assignment may be TRDD2 or TRDD3 (5 bases each). The J gene, absent from TCRdb, was called here by matching the DNA to germline. The CDR3 DNA follows: TGTGCTCTTGGGGAACTAGAGGAAGTGCCCACGCCCTACTGGTACACCGATAAACTCATCTTT. As protein: CALGELEEVPTPYWYTDKLIF.